This T cell receptor (beta chain) came from a study of post-analysis software for immune sequencing data. Study as a whole: As for disease course, relapsing-remitting, secondary progressive and progressive-relapsing multiple sclerosis were all included. Study-wide points: Five or six TRBV segments, TRBV5-6, TRBV5-1 and TRBV20-1 among them, were found more frequent in patients than controls. For normalized Chao1 diversity, multiple sclerosis patients scored significantly lower than controls did. The F measure placed samples prepared in the same batch into strongly shared clusters.

This clonotype has a handful of counts. Its antigen remains unidentified. Unique molecular identifiers had been added to the TCR beta cDNA libraries. cDNA molecules numbering about 480,000 came from roughly 1 to 10 million T cells. Using its own MiXCR run on the PCR reads, TCRdb lists one record per CDR3 protein. Here the sample spans approximately 730,000 distinct CDR3 sequences, 25% to 30% being singletons. Germline V gene data show CDR1 as SGHRS and CDR2 as YFSETQ. The CDR3 sequence is 15 residues long. V gave up 2 bases and J gave up 5 bases; unmatched junction bases: 8. The source of this sequence is a girl between 10 and 17 years old with multiple sclerosis. This sequence joins TRBV5-1 and TRBJ2-3, with TRBD2 matching 7 bases. Sequencing was done on a sample of blood. The CDR3 sequence is CASSFNSREIDTQYF. The CDR3 nucleotides are TGCGCCAGCAGCTTTAATTCGCGGGAGATAGATACGCAGTATTTT.